Following are 29 T cell receptor beta chains from one sample sequenced in a study of shared T cell receptors in the human thymus. TCRdb's table, derived via immunoSEQ multiplex PCR, lists solely in-frame clones and lacks some. This sample yields approximately 760,000 clones, of which 70% to 90% are seen a single time; around 0.0099% belongs to the top ten. This same sample was also part of a study on human thymus T cells.

The specimen was thymocytes. These receptors were taken from a girl under three years old with a congenital heart defect.

The CDR3 region is CASSPDLQRWFSSYEQYF. CDR3 bases: TGTGCCAGCAGCCCAGACCTACAGCGGTGGTTCAGCTCCTACGAGCAGTACTTC. The J gene is TRBJ2-7, the V gene TRBV11-1; tentative D call: TRBD2 (5 bases). V lost 5 bases, J lost 0 bases, and 23 bases lay in between. Germline V gene data show CDR1 as SGHAT and CDR2 as FQDESV (reference sequence). The CDR3 is 18 amino acids.

The chain employs TRBV9 and TRBJ1-5, with 10 positions matching TRBD1. Germline V gene sequence: CDR1 SGDLS, CDR2 YYNGEE. This CDR3 comprises 14 residues. The ends lost 3 bases at V and 4 bases at J; junction bases unmatched: 1. CDR3 loop: CASSGTGGNQPQHF. CDR3 sequence (DNA): TGTGCCAGCAGCGGGACAGGGGGTAATCAGCCCCAGCATTTT. Filled out from reference TRBV9 and TRBJ1-5, the complete variable domain reads DSGVTQTPKHLITATGQRVTLRCSPRSGDLSVYWYQQSLDQGLQFLIQYYNGEERAKGNILERFSAQQFPDLHSELNLSSLELGDSALYFCASSGTGGNQPQHFGDGTRLSIL.

CDR3 in amino acids: CASSPIGQGAIQNTEAFF. Written as DNA, the CDR3 is TGCGCCAGCAGCCCGATAGGACAGGGTGCAATCCAGAACACTGAAGCTTTCTTT. The V and J genes are TRBV5-1 and TRBJ1-1, with TRBD1 matching 8 bases. With 4 bases clipped from V and 1 base from J, the junction kept 15 bases outside the gene matches. Germline V gene lookup returns CDR1 SGHRS and CDR2 YFSETQ. This CDR3 has 18 residues.

The chain employs TRBV4-3 and TRBJ1-3; TRBD1 is a possible D gene (6 bases). The V end was cut by 1 base, the J end by 0 bases, with 19 bases between. From germline, CDR1 is LGHNA and CDR2 YSLEER. There are 19 residues in the CDR3. CDR3 nucleotides: TGCGCCAGCAGCCAAGGATCTTCTGGACAGCGAAGCTCTGGAAACACCATATATTTT. Its protein product is CASSQGSSGQRSSGNTIYF.

The chain recombines TRBV5-5 with TRBJ1-2, with 9 bases that match TRBD1. Germline V gene lookup returns CDR1 SGHKS and CDR2 YYEKEE (reference sequence). This CDR3 region has 14 residues. J gave up 5 bases and V 0 bases, and 2 bases lay outside the gene matches. The CDR3 here is CASSLVDRGYGYTF. In nucleotides, the CDR3 is TGTGCCAGCAGCTTGGTGGACAGGGGATATGGCTACACCTTC.

This chain links TRBV19 with TRBJ2-2, with D perhaps matching TRBD2 (6 bases). Per the germline V gene, CDR1 is LNHDA and CDR2 is SQIVND (reference sequence). This CDR3 is built from 17 residues. The V end was cut by 0 bases, the J end by 6 bases, with 17 bases between. The CDR3 bases are TGTGCCAGTAGTATAGATGACATTCTCCCGGGGGCCGGGGAGCTGTTTTTT. This gives the protein CASSIDDILPGAGELFF.

V and J are TRBV20-1 and TRBJ2-7, with D tentatively TRBD2 (5 bases). Deletions cut 7 bases from V and 2 bases from J, with 9 bases between. Germline assignment: CDR1 DFQATT and CDR2 SNEGSKA (reference sequence). The CDR3 length is 11 residues. The CDR3 nucleotides read TGCAGTGTAGGGAGCCCCTACGAGCAGTACTTC. Protein product: CSVGSPYEQYF.

V gene TRBV15 combines with J gene TRBJ1-5; 7 nucleotides match TRBD1. Germline CDR1 and CDR2: LNHNV and YYDKDF (reference sequence). Germline trimming cut 3 bases from V and 1 base from J; bases unmatched to any gene: 9. CDR3 size: 17 residues. CDR3 coding DNA: TGTGCCACCAGCAGTTTCCAGGGGGGTTTCAGCAATCAGCCCCAGCATTTT. Translated, it gives CATSSFQGGFSNQPQHF. The full variable domain, its missing parts supplied by reference TRBV15 and TRBJ1-5, is DAMVIQNPRYQVTQFGKPVTLSCSQTLNHNVMYWYQQKSSQAPKLLFHYYDKDFNNEADTPDNFQSRRPNTSFCFLDIRSPGLGDTAMYLCATSSFQGGFSNQPQHFGDGTRLSIL.

The chain recombines TRBV4-3 with TRBJ1-1; the D gene is possibly TRBD1 (5 bases). CDR1 LGHNA and CDR2 YSLEER come from the germline V gene. The CDR3 extends over 19 amino acids. Trimming removed 0 bases at V and 0 bases at J, with 20 bases between. CDR3 bases: TGCGCCAGCAGCCAAGATTTTGTTGGACATGGAGACATGAACACTGAAGCTTTCTTT. It specifies CASSQDFVGHGDMNTEAFF.

This clone was seen a handful of times. CDR3 DNA: TGTGCCAGTAGTACGCACCACGGGACAGCTTTTAACTATGGCTACACCTTC. Protein: CASSTHHGTAFNYGYTF. The chain joins TRBV19 to TRBJ1-2; TRBD1 aligns across 7 bases. Germline loops: CDR1 LNHDA, CDR2 SQIVND (reference sequence). V shed 4 bases, J shed 1 base, and the junction held 12 bases outside the gene matches. The CDR3 has 17 amino acids.

The chain carries TRBV9 and TRBJ2-7, with TRBD1 identical over 8 bases. V lost 1 base to trimming and J lost 5 bases; unmatched junction nucleotides: 14. The CDR3 spans 17 residues. The V gene's germline CDR1 is SGDLS and CDR2 YYNGEE. For the CDR3, the DNA is TGTGCCAGCAGCGTATCAAAGGACAGGGCCCTTACCCACGAGCAGTACTTC. Encoded protein: CASSVSKDRALTHEQYF.

V is TRBV6-5 and J is TRBJ2-7, with 9 bases aligning to TRBD2. The CDR3 runs 15 residues. V lost 0 bases, J lost 1 base, and 1 base stayed unmatched. Germline lookup yields CDR1 MNHEY and CDR2 SVGAGI. CDR3 protein: CASSYSSGGSYEQYF. The DNA for the CDR3 is TGTGCCAGCAGTTACTCGAGCGGGGGGTCCTACGAGCAGTACTTC.

This CDR3 is CASSYIPGQIYEQYF. CDR3 nucleotides: TGTGCCAGCAGCTACATACCGGGACAGATATACGAGCAGTACTTC. The chain is built from TRBV5-4 and TRBJ2-7, with 7 bases fitting TRBD1. From germline, CDR1 is SGHNT and CDR2 YYREEE (reference sequence). Trimming at V came to 3 bases and at J to 4 bases, leaving 10 bases not matched to a gene. The CDR3 totals 15 residues.

As DNA, the CDR3 is TGTGCCAGCAGTGAATGGGCAGGGGTAGCTGGAAACACCATATATTTT. This encodes CASSEWAGVAGNTIYF. This chain uses TRBV25-1 with TRBJ1-3, with D possibly matching TRBD1 (6 bases). The V and J ends lost 1 base and 2 bases respectively, with 12 bases between them. Germline lookup yields CDR1 MGHDK and CDR2 SYGVNS. The CDR3 sequence is 16 residues long.

The chain has TRBV5-6 and TRBJ1-2; D gene unclear. The germline CDR1 and CDR2 sequences are SGHDT and YYEEEE. The CDR3 is made up of 14 amino acids. The V end lost 2 bases, the J end lost 3 bases, and 11 bases lay between the germline ends. The CDR3 protein is CASSLIGLDYGYTF. The CDR3 region has the DNA TGTGCCAGCAGCTTAATCGGGTTGGACTATGGCTACACCTTC.

The V call is TRBV4-2, the J call TRBJ1-6; maybe TRBD1 (6 bases). This CDR3 region has 17 residues. Germline V lookup: CDR1 LGHNA, CDR2 YNFKEQ. V lost 2 bases to trimming and J lost 5 bases, with 16 bases between them. The CDR3 region is CASSQLDRHPNNSPLHF. CDR3 coding DNA: TGTGCCAGCAGCCAACTAGACAGGCACCCAAATAATTCACCCCTCCACTTT.

A single count supports this clone. V is TRBV6-1 and J is TRBJ1-2; 7 bases are a match to TRBD1. This CDR3 region has 14 residues. Germline V gene lookup returns CDR1 MNHNS and CDR2 SASEGT. With 5 bases clipped from V and 5 bases from J, the junction kept 8 bases outside the gene matches. The CDR3 DNA reads TGTGCCAGCAGTCAGCGGACAGGCGTTTATGGCTACACCTTC. This sequence encodes CASSQRTGVYGYTF.

The chain carries TRBV25-1 and TRBJ2-7; the D is unclear. Germline loops: CDR1 MGHDK, CDR2 SYGVNS. The CDR3 runs 13 residues. The V end was cut by 1 base, the J end by 7 bases, with 11 bases between. DNA for the CDR3: TGTGCCAGCAGTGAATCATCCCGGTGGGAGCAGTACTTC. It codes for CASSESSRWEQYF.

V gene TRBV7-2 combines with J gene TRBJ1-6, with 10 bases identical to TRBD1. The CDR3 loop spans 19 amino acids. Germline V lookup: CDR1 SGHTA, CDR2 FQGNSA. Trimming took 5 bases from V and 13 from J; bases not matched to a gene: 23. CDR3 protein: CASSERGLGDRGLISPLHF. CDR3 bases: TGTGCCAGCAGCGAAAGGGGACTCGGGGACAGGGGCCTTATCTCTCCCCTCCACTTT.

The rearrangement joins TRBV12-5 to TRBJ1-1; D ambiguous. Between the trimmed V and J ends, which lost 8 bases and 4 bases, there was a span of 14 bases. CDR1 is LGHNT and CDR2 is FRNRAP in the germline V gene. The CDR3 is made up of 13 amino acids. CDR3 nucleotides: TGTGCTAGTCTCGATCGGGGAGCCACTGAAGCTTTCTTT. Its translation is CASLDRGATEAFF.

This chain uses TRBV10-3 with TRBJ1-3; TRBD1 matches at 7 bases. The CDR3 length is 13 residues. Trimming at V came to 9 bases and at J to 4 bases, leaving 6 bases not matched to a gene. The germline CDR1 and CDR2 sequences are ENHRY and SYGVKD. The CDR3 DNA reads as TGTGCCATTACCGGGACAGAAGGAAACACCATATATTTT. Protein sequence: CAITGTEGNTIYF.

The chain links TRBV7-9 to TRBJ1-2, with D possibly being TRBD1 (6 bases). From germline, CDR1 is SEHNR and CDR2 FQNEAQ (reference sequence). V shed 3 bases and J shed 8 bases, with 25 bases lying between them. The CDR3 has 17 amino acids. CDR3 region: CASSFGWGTGICGGYTF. In DNA form, the CDR3 reads TGTGCCAGCAGCTTTGGGTGGGGCACAGGGATATGTGGCGGCTACACCTTC.

CDR3 in amino acids: CASSWGGALGETQYF. For the CDR3, the DNA is TGTGCCAGCAGCTGGGGGGGGGCCTTGGGAGAGACCCAGTACTTC. This rearrangement joins TRBV5-5 to TRBJ2-5, with TRBD2 as a possible D gene (7 bases). The length of the CDR3 is 15 residues. V dropped 3 bases and J dropped 4 bases, with 16 bases sitting between them. Germline-derived CDR1 and CDR2 are SGHKS and YYEKEE (reference sequence).

For the CDR3, the DNA is TGTGCCAGCAGCGAAACGGGTTCCACTGAAGCTTTCTTT. Translation: CASSETGSTEAFF. The V and J genes are TRBV11-2 and TRBJ1-1; D gene unclear. The germline V gene has CDR1 SGHAT and CDR2 FQNNGV. V shed 5 bases and J shed 4 bases, with 11 bases lying between them. This CDR3 spans 13 amino acids.

The chain is built from TRBV9 and TRBJ2-3, with TRBD1 matching 7 bases. Germline V CDR1 and CDR2: SGDLS, YYNGEE. The junction had 9 bases not matched to a gene; V was cut back by 1 base and J by 4 bases. The CDR3 runs to 16 residues. This CDR3 reads CASSVTGAAPPDTQYF. The CDR3 nucleotides read TGTGCCAGCAGCGTAACAGGGGCCGCCCCACCAGATACGCAGTATTTT.

The rearrangement uses TRBV5-1 and TRBJ2-1; weak D call: TRBD1 (5 bases). The V and J ends lost 4 bases and 8 bases respectively, with 10 bases between them. This CDR3 contains 12 residues. CDR1 SGHRS and CDR2 YFSETQ come from the germline V gene. Here the CDR3 reads CASSPQGYEQFF. CDR3 sequence (DNA): TGCGCCAGCAGCCCGCAGGGCTATGAGCAGTTCTTC.

The chain uses TRBV10-2 and TRBJ1-2; D possibly corresponds to TRBD1 (6 bases). The V gene's germline CDR1 is WSHSY and CDR2 SAAADI. CDR3 length: 17 amino acids. V dropped 7 bases and J dropped 4 bases, with 25 bases sitting between them. This CDR3 reads CASNIVPARGHPYGYTF. DNA of the CDR3: TGCGCCAGCAATATTGTCCCAGCCCGGGGACACCCCTATGGCTACACCTTC.

This clone has a handful of counts. This rearrangement joins TRBV6-1 to TRBJ1-2, with a weak D call TRBD1 (6 bases). CDR3 size: 14 residues. Germline V gene sequence: CDR1 MNHNS, CDR2 SASEGT. V lost 5 bases and J lost 8, with 18 bases in between. CDR3 amino acids: CASSSSNPGDGYTF. DNA of the CDR3: TGTGCCAGCAGTTCATCCAACCCAGGGGACGGCTACACCTTC.

CDR3 sequence (DNA): TGCGCCAGCAGCACCCGACAGGGAAGCGGAAACACCATATATTTT. Translation: CASSTRQGSGNTIYF. J is TRBJ1-3 and V is TRBV4-1; TRBD1 matches 7 bases. CDR1 MGHRA and CDR2 YSYEKL come from the germline V gene. The CDR3 is 15 residues long. V lost 5 bases and J lost 4; bases outside the gene matches: 8.